This TCR beta chain was retrieved from a study of human T cells and chemical hapten exposure. Time point: patch test 1, 2 weeks after DPC sensitization. Described treatment: therapeutic diphenylcyclopropenone sensitization with weekly scalp DPC. The study drew its donors from alopecia patients who were 18 to 70 years old and suitable for DPC. Unique molecular identifiers were attached to individual cDNA molecules within the library. Via MiXCR, TCRdb re-called the RACE reads, giving one row per CDR3 protein. The sample carries tens of thousands of distinct CDR3 sequences, 9.3% recorded once. This clonotype showed up just a few times. Its antigen is unidentified. Study observations and caveats: Counts of TCRs above 1 in 1000 frequency stayed unchanged with DPC sensitization.

The CDR3 has 16 amino acids. V lost 6 bases and J 0 bases, leaving 18 bases between the germline ends. This TCR came from a woman aged 40 to 50 with alopecia areata. Some clones in this sample may be carry-over from other donors' samples. Specimen: whole blood, collected in connection with sensitization to the hapten diphenylcyclopropenone (DPC). The chain has TRBV12-3 or TRBV12-4 and TRBJ2-7; maybe TRBD2 (6 bases). The CDR3 bases are TGTGCCAGCAGACCGGGAGCCAGTAAATTCTCCTACGAGCAGTACTTC. It yields the protein CASRPGASKFSYEQYF.